The count of the clone carrying this TCR beta chain is one. Germline V lookup: CDR1 SGDLS, CDR2 YYNGEE. V was clipped by 4 bases and J by 8 bases, with 13 bases between them. The CDR3 is 13 residues long. The data are from a study of blood T cell repertoires in COVID-19. Study-wide context: COVID-19 samples collected from the United States, Italy and Spain covered acute and convalescent phases. Sources were T cells, B-cell-depleted T cells, or PBMCs; the material itself was cDNA or gDNA.

Authors' methods: Estimated nucleated cell counts came from reference gene primer amplification. Sequencing was performed with immunoSEQ multiplex PCR; in TCRdb, only in-frame clones are kept and a portion is missing. For V, J and clone size, that table is used; D and trimming come from the DNA. This table holds 200,000 to 250,000 clones, more than 75% found once. This TCR was recovered from an elderly man with acute or convalescent COVID-19. The specimen was peripheral blood. This chain connects TRBV9 to TRBJ1-3; TRBD1 is a possible D gene (5 bases). CDR3 sequence reads: CASSSEWGDTIYF. For the CDR3, the DNA is TGTGCCAGCAGCTCCGAGTGGGGGGACACCATATATTTT. Supplemented by reference TRBV9 and TRBJ1-3, the full variable domain reads DSGVTQTPKHLITATGQRVTLRCSPRSGDLSVYWYQQSLDQGLQFLIQYYNGEERAKGNILERFSAQQFPDLHSELNLSSLELGDSALYFCASSSEWGDTIYFGEGSWLTVV.